The present TCR beta chain was sequenced within a study of neurological immune-mediated disorders. A word on this clonotype: The junction differs from germline at one of its ends, possibly a read error.

Time point denoted: technical triplicate 3. TCRdb processed the 5' RACE reads anew with MiXCR; each CDR3 protein has one entry. The sample yields about 44,000 distinct CDR3 sequences, 20% to 25% seen once. This TCR was recovered from a man aged 60 to 69 with HTLV-1-associated myelopathy (HAM/TSP). Sequencing was carried out using PBMCs.

The CDR3 coding sequence is TGCGCCAGCAGCTTGGGAACAGGGGGCTATGATCAGTTCTTC. Its protein product is CASSLGTGGYDQFF. The genes are TRBV5-1 and TRBJ2-1, with 9 bases identical to TRBD1. The CDR3 sequence is 14 residues long. Per the germline V gene, CDR1 is SGHRS and CDR2 is YFSETQ.